This T cell receptor beta chain derives from a study of blood T cell repertoires in COVID-19. About the study: Sample material is recorded as cDNA or gDNA derived from T cells, B-cell-depleted T cells, or PBMCs.

CDR3 length equals 14 residues. Germline V gives CDR1 MNHEY, CDR2 SVGAGI. The V segment lost 4 bases and the J segment 5 bases; nucleotides outside the gene matches: 7. Only in-frame clones appear in the TCRdb table, and some are missing; sequencing was by immunoSEQ multiplex PCR. Among over 85,000 clones listed, more than 85% were seen once. The J gene is TRBJ1-2, the V gene TRBV6-5, with 7 bases matching TRBD1. Sample: peripheral blood. This TCR came from a man aged 50-59 years with active or convalescent COVID-19. Here the CDR3 reads CASSSGQPVYGYTF. In DNA form, the CDR3 reads TGTGCCAGCAGTTCGGGACAGCCCGTATATGGCTACACCTTC.